The 10 T cell receptor beta chains given below trace back to one sample, sequenced in a study of blood T cell repertoires in COVID-19. Clones were sequenced by immunoSEQ multiplex PCR, and TCRdb holds only the in-frame ones, with some missing. Of around 55,000 clones listed, approximately 92% were seen once; the top ten hold around 14%. The sequenced material came from peripheral blood. The receptors were gathered from a human donor with active COVID-19. The donor label of this sample is uncertain.

The V gene is TRBV24-1, the J gene TRBJ2-1; TRBD2 might be the D (5 bases). The CDR3 length is 15 residues. Germline CDR1 reads KGHDR; CDR2 reads SFDVKD. V shed 3 bases and J shed 8 bases, with 16 bases lying between them. The CDR3 DNA reads TGTGCCACCAGTGATCCAGCGGCAGGCCCGTATGAGCAGTTCTTC. This encodes CATSDPAAGPYEQFF.

The chain has TRBV2 and TRBJ2-7, with D unclear. V gave up 8 bases and J gave up 0 bases, with 11 bases separating them. CDR3 length: 13 amino acids. The V gene's germline CDR1 is SNHLY and CDR2 FYNNEI. For the CDR3, the DNA is TGTGCCAGCTGGCACACCCGCTCCTACGAGCAGTACTTC. It is translated as CASWHTRSYEQYF. Full variable domain (remainder filled in from reference TRBV2 and TRBJ2-7): EPEVTQTPSHQVTQMGQEVILRCVPISNHLYFYWYRQILGQKVEFLVSFYNNEISEKSEIFDDQFSVERPDGSNFTLKIRSTKLEDSAMYFCASWHTRSYEQYFGPGTRLTVT.

The chain links TRBV3-1 (or the pseudogene TRBV3-2) to TRBJ1-6; D gene ambiguous. The CDR3 is 14 residues long. The V and J ends lost 3 bases and 4 bases respectively, with 7 bases between them. Looked up from germline, CDR1 is LGHDT and CDR2 is YNNKEL (reference sequence). Here the CDR3 reads CASSHGQYNSPLHF. The CDR3 DNA follows: TGTGCCAGCAGCCATGGGCAATATAATTCACCCCTCCACTTT.

The V gene is TRBV24-1, the J gene TRBJ2-7, with D unresolved. With 2 bases removed from V and 2 bases from J, the gap between germline ends came to 3 bases. This CDR3 is built from 12 residues. Germline V gives CDR1 KGHDR, CDR2 SFDVKD. The CDR3 here is CATSDSPYEQYV. As DNA, the CDR3 is TGTGCCACCAGTGATTCTCCCTACGAGCAGTACGTC.

The V gene is TRBV15, the J gene TRBJ2-1; 7 nucleotides agree with TRBD2. The CDR3 sequence is 15 residues long. J lost 7 bases, V lost 4 bases, and 10 bases had no gene match. CDR1 and CDR2 from the germline V gene are LNHNV and YYDKDF (reference sequence). The DNA of the CDR3 is TGTGCCACCAGCATGTGGCTGGGAGGGAGGAATGAGCAGTTCTTC. This codes for CATSMWLGGRNEQFF. The full variable domain, its missing parts supplied by reference TRBV15 and TRBJ2-1, is DAMVIQNPRYQVTQFGKPVTLSCSQTLNHNVMYWYQQKSSQAPKLLFHYYDKDFNNEADTPDNFQSRRPNTSFCFLDIRSPGLGDTAMYLCATSMWLGGRNEQFFGPGTRLTVL.

The chain joins TRBV9 to TRBJ2-1, with 7 bases lining up with TRBD2. The CDR3 sequence is 16 residues long. V dropped 3 bases and J dropped 5; count of bases not matched to a gene: 11. Germline V lookup: CDR1 SGDLS, CDR2 YYNGEE. The CDR3 spells CASSANWGTTHNEQFF. CDR3 coding DNA: TGTGCCAGCAGCGCCAATTGGGGGACTACCCACAATGAGCAGTTCTTC.

The chain combines TRBV28 with TRBJ2-7; possibly TRBD2 for D (9 bases). Germline CDR1 MDHEN, CDR2 SYDVKM. V was cut by 5 bases and J by 6 bases, with 20 bases left in between. This CDR3 is 15 amino acids long. The CDR3 spells CASSPRASGTGEQYF. In DNA, the CDR3 is TGTGCCAGCAGTCCTAGGGCTAGCGGGACAGGCGAGCAGTACTTC.

V usage is TRBV6-2 or TRBV6-3 and J usage is TRBJ2-2; the match to TRBD2 covers 9 bases. The length of the CDR3 is 18 residues. Germline values: CDR1 MNHEY, CDR2 SVGEGT. V dropped 0 bases and J dropped 4; count of bases not matched to a gene: 9. CDR3 loop: CASSYSPRRGGPTGELFF. CDR3 coding DNA: TGTGCCAGCAGTTACTCGCCACGGCGGGGGGGTCCCACCGGGGAGCTGTTTTTT.

CDR3 DNA: TGTGCCAGCAGTTTAACCAGGACTAGCGGGCGCGATACGCAGTATTTT. Its protein product is CASSLTRTSGRDTQYF. The V gene is TRBV27, the J gene TRBJ2-3, with 11 bases lining up with TRBD2. V lost 2 bases and J lost 6; bases outside the gene matches: 7. The CDR3 extends over 16 amino acids. The V gene's germline CDR1 is MNHEY and CDR2 SMNVEV (reference sequence).

The rearrangement uses TRBV6-5 and TRBJ1-2; D remains unclear. Germline V gives CDR1 MNHEY, CDR2 SVGAGI. The V end lost 0 bases, the J end lost 7 bases, and 15 bases lay between the germline ends. This CDR3 spans 15 amino acids. In DNA, the CDR3 is TGTGCCAGCAGTTACTCCCTGGCGGGGAAATCTGGCTACACCTTC. Translation: CASSYSLAGKSGYTF.